The 28 T cell receptor beta chains below come from one sample, sequenced in a study of identical twins. TCRdb passed the 5' RACE reads through MiXCR, listing each CDR3 protein once. Among 1.5 million to 2 million distinct CDR3 sequences listed, about 31% were seen once. The sequenced sample consisted of cord blood. All receptors derive from a newborn girl in good health.

A single count supports this clonotype. Germline is not matched at one junction end, which may reflect a read error. The J gene is TRBJ2-5, the V gene TRBV5-1; D unresolved. The last part of the DNA fits TRBJ2-7 better; the J call may be wrong. Germline V gives CDR1 SGHRS, CDR2 YFSETQ. The CDR3 spans 13 residues. The CDR3: CASSLGSSFEQYF. The CDR3 DNA sequence: TGCGCCAGCAGCTTGGGTTCCTCCTTCGAGCAGTACTTC.

This clonotype appeared a few times. CDR3 loop: CASSESGGDYNEQFF. For the CDR3, the DNA is TGTGCCAGCAGTGAATCCGGGGGAGACTACAATGAGCAGTTCTTC. This chain connects TRBV2 to TRBJ2-1; D perhaps matches TRBD2 (6 bases). This CDR3 is built from 15 residues. CDR1 is SNHLY and CDR2 is FYNNEI in the germline V gene. V lost 2 bases to trimming and J lost 3 bases, with 11 bases between them.

This clonotype was picked up a small number of times. The V gene is TRBV20-1, the J gene TRBJ2-3; D is unclear. The CDR3 totals 12 residues. Per the germline V gene, CDR1 is DFQATT and CDR2 is SNEGSKA (reference sequence). V was pared by 8 bases and J by 0 bases, with 9 bases between. CDR3 sequence: CSSAPSTDTQYF. Written as DNA, the CDR3 is TGCAGTAGCGCCCCTAGCACAGATACGCAGTATTTT.

The chain couples TRBV12-3 or TRBV12-4 to TRBJ2-7; TRBD1 matches 9 bases. V shed 0 bases and J 4 bases; nucleotides not matched to a gene: 10. CDR3 length: 17 amino acids. CDR3 coding DNA: TGTGCCAGCAGTTTAGCGCTGGGACAGGGTGACCGATACGAGCAGTACTTC. The encoded protein is CASSLALGQGDRYEQYF.

This clonotype was recorded only once. The chain couples TRBV12-3 or TRBV12-4 to TRBJ2-7; weak D call: TRBD1 (7 bases). The ends were cut back, 1 base at V and 2 bases at J, with 12 bases in the middle. This CDR3 comprises 15 residues. Here the CDR3 reads CASSLGGDSTYEQYF. CDR3 sequence (DNA): TGTGCCAGCAGTTTAGGGGGGGACAGTACCTACGAGCAGTACTTC.

The chain links TRBV2 to TRBJ2-4, with 10 bases lining up with TRBD1. CDR1 is SNHLY, CDR2 FYNNEI, per germline. This CDR3 comprises 14 residues. V gave up 6 bases and J gave up 4 bases; unmatched junction bases: 3. The CDR3 DNA is TGTGCCAGCAGAGGGACAGGGGATAAAAACATTCAGTACTTC. Encoded protein: CASRGTGDKNIQYF.

V usage is TRBV12-3 or TRBV12-4 and J usage is TRBJ2-1, with 7 nucleotides matching TRBD1. The length of the CDR3 is 14 residues. Trimming at V came to 7 bases and at J to 8 bases, leaving 11 bases not matched to a gene. The CDR3 loop is CASTSREGADEQFF. CDR3 bases: TGTGCCAGCACCTCTAGAGAGGGGGCAGATGAGCAGTTCTTC.

This clonotype has a handful of counts. The CDR3 DNA reads as TGTGCCAGCAGTGGTTCAGGGAGGAGAGAGACCCAGTACTTC. Translation gives CASSGSGRRETQYF. The genes are TRBV25-1 and TRBJ2-5; TRBD2 might be the D (6 bases). The ends were cut back, 4 bases at V and 4 bases at J, with 13 bases in the middle. From germline, CDR1 is MGHDK and CDR2 SYGVNS. This CDR3 is 14 amino acids long.

CDR3 region: CSARAYNGDYNEQYF. The DNA of the CDR3 is TGCAGTGCTAGGGCCTACAACGGGGACTACAATGAGCAGTACTTC. J is TRBJ2-5 and V is TRBV20-1, with 7 bases identical to TRBD2. The CDR3 spans 15 residues. The germline gives CDR1 DFQATT, CDR2 SNEGSKA (reference sequence). J lost 11 bases, V lost 3 bases, and 18 bases had no gene match.

The rearrangement links TRBV4-2 to TRBJ2-1, with TRBD1 as a possible D gene (5 bases). Deletions cut 1 base from V and 7 bases from J, with 14 bases between. The CDR3 sequence is 15 residues long. The germline V gene has CDR1 LGHNA and CDR2 YNFKEQ. CDR3 region: CASSQGAGQENEQFF. DNA of the CDR3: TGTGCCAGCAGCCAAGGGGCAGGGCAAGAAAATGAGCAGTTCTTC.

V usage is TRBV20-1 and J usage is TRBJ2-1; 7 bases fit TRBD2. V shed 6 bases and J 4 bases; nucleotides not matched to a gene: 9. Germline lookup yields CDR1 DFQATT and CDR2 SNEGSKA (reference sequence). The CDR3 spans 14 residues. The chain's CDR3 is CSAIRLARYNEQFF. The CDR3 DNA sequence: TGCAGTGCAATTCGACTAGCCAGGTACAATGAGCAGTTCTTC.

This clonotype was picked up a small number of times. This chain joins TRBV24-1 and TRBJ2-1; 9 nucleotides align to TRBD2. Germline CDR1 KGHDR, CDR2 SFDVKD. This CDR3 is built from 13 residues. The trim removed 8 bases at V and 10 bases at J, leaving 8 bases unmatched. The CDR3 here is CATTGDLAGEQFF. The CDR3 DNA is TGTGCCACCACAGGGGACCTAGCGGGAGAGCAGTTCTTC.

This clonotype came up a few times. CDR3 sequence (DNA): TGTGCCAGCAGTTTTGTAACGGGGGGGAACCTAGAGACCCAGTACTTC. It codes for CASSFVTGGNLETQYF. V is TRBV12-3 or TRBV12-4 and J is TRBJ2-5; 8 nucleotides match TRBD2. V shed 3 bases, J shed 4 bases, and the junction held 10 bases outside the gene matches. The CDR3 contains 16 residues.

This clonotype was found a few times. V is TRBV20-1 and J is TRBJ2-1; 14 bases map to TRBD2. The trim removed 5 bases at V and 9 bases at J, leaving 6 bases unmatched. Germline V lookup: CDR1 DFQATT, CDR2 SNEGSKA (reference sequence). This CDR3 comprises 14 residues. The CDR3 DNA reads TGCAGTGCTTTCGGGACTAGCGGGAGAGCTGAGCAGTTCTTC. Translation gives CSAFGTSGRAEQFF.

The chain is built from TRBV20-1 and TRBJ2-2; D is undetermined. This CDR3 contains 14 residues. Germline loops: CDR1 DFQATT, CDR2 SNEGSKA (reference sequence). V lost 4 bases and J lost 8, with 17 bases in between. This CDR3 reads CSAKTRITTGELFF. DNA for the CDR3: TGCAGTGCTAAAACCAGGATTACAACTGGGGAGCTGTTTTTT.

The gene calls are TRBV6-5 and TRBJ2-3; 10 positions match TRBD2. The germline V gene has CDR1 MNHEY and CDR2 SVGAGI. CDR3 length: 16 residues. With 6 bases clipped from V and 6 bases from J, the junction kept 12 bases outside the gene matches. As DNA, the CDR3 is TGTGCCAGCAGCTTCACGAGAAGCGGGAGGGGTGATACGCAGTATTTT. Translated, it gives CASSFTRSGRGDTQYF.

J is TRBJ2-3 and V is TRBV10-1, with a tentative D call TRBD2 (6 bases). V shed 0 bases and J shed 5 bases, with 9 bases lying between them. The germline V gene encodes CDR1 WNHNN and CDR2 SYGVQD (reference sequence). The CDR3 length is 14 residues. CDR3 in amino acids: CASSESLGGDTQYF. CDR3 DNA: TGCGCCAGCAGTGAGTCGTTGGGGGGAGATACGCAGTATTTT.

This clonotype was found a few times. The V call is TRBV20-1, the J call TRBJ2-3, with a weak D call TRBD2 (6 bases). The V gene lost 0 bases and the J gene lost 6 bases, with 13 bases spanning the gap. The germline V gene encodes CDR1 DFQATT and CDR2 SNEGSKA (reference sequence). The length of the CDR3 is 14 residues. CDR3 bases: TGCAGTGCTAGAGATTCGGGGGAAGCGGATACGCAGTATTTT. Translating gives CSARDSGEADTQYF.

In this sample, this clonotype turned up a few times. As DNA, the CDR3 is TGTGCCAGCAGTGCAACCGGACAGCCAGATACGCAGTATTTT. Protein: CASSATGQPDTQYF. The V gene is TRBV28, the J gene TRBJ2-3; possibly TRBD1 for D (6 bases). V was shortened by 5 bases and J by 4 bases, with 13 bases between the two germline ends. The CDR3 runs to 14 residues. Germline CDR1 MDHEN, CDR2 SYDVKM.

This clonotype was counted between two and nine times. This chain connects TRBV28 to TRBJ2-7; 7 bases are a match to TRBD2. The CDR3 sequence is 18 residues long. V lost 1 base and J lost 3; bases outside the gene matches: 15. CDR1 MDHEN and CDR2 SYDVKM come from the germline V gene. The CDR3 DNA is TGTGCCAGCAGTTTATTCACCTTGGGGAGGGCGGGAGTCTACGAGCAGTACTTC. Its translation: CASSLFTLGRAGVYEQYF.

CDR3 DNA: TGTGCCAGCAGCGGACAGGCGCTCGGGAATGAGCAGTTCTTC. Translating gives CASSGQALGNEQFF. This rearrangement joins TRBV7-6 to TRBJ2-1, with 7 bases fitting TRBD1. Germline V lookup: CDR1 SGHVS, CDR2 FNYEAQ. Trimming removed 5 bases from V and 7 bases from J; junction bases left unmatched: 8. The CDR3 sequence is 14 residues long. Complete variable domain (other parts from reference TRBV7-6 and TRBJ2-1): GAGVSQSPRYKVTKRGQDVALRCDPISGHVSLYWYRQALGQGPEFLTYFNYEAQQDKSGLPNDRFSAERPEGSISTLTIQRTEQRDSAMYRCASSGQALGNEQFFGPGTRLTVL.

This clonotype was counted a few times. The chain carries TRBV20-1 and TRBJ1-5; D may be TRBD1 (5 bases). The V end lost 0 bases, the J end lost 0 bases, and 6 bases lay between the germline ends. CDR1 is DFQATT, CDR2 SNEGSKA, per germline (reference sequence). This CDR3 contains 14 residues. CDR3 loop: CSARDQGSNQPQHF. The CDR3 bases are TGCAGTGCTAGAGATCAGGGTAGCAATCAGCCCCAGCATTTT.

The gene calls are TRBV7-9 and TRBJ2-7, with 7 nucleotides matching TRBD1. This CDR3 comprises 16 residues. The V gene end was trimmed by 6 bases and the J gene end by 7 bases; junction bases not matched to a gene: 18. Germline V gene lookup returns CDR1 SEHNR and CDR2 FQNEAQ (reference sequence). The CDR3 reads CASSRQGQTFYNEQYF. In DNA form, the CDR3 reads TGTGCCAGCAGTCGCCAGGGACAGACCTTCTACAATGAGCAGTACTTC.

A remark on this clonotype: Given a far larger clone just one base away, this is likely a sequencing read error. The chain has TRBV6-1 and TRBJ1-2; D is ambiguous. V lost 4 bases and J lost 7, with 4 bases in between. The V gene's germline CDR1 is MNHNS and CDR2 SASEGT. The CDR3 totals 10 residues. In DNA, the CDR3 is TGTGCCAGCAGTGGGTTTGGCTACACCTTC. It specifies CASSGFGYTF.

This clonotype was observed a handful of times. V is TRBV29-1 and J is TRBJ1-2; D might be TRBD1 (5 bases). In germline, CDR1 is SQVTM, CDR2 ANQGSEA. The CDR3 length is 13 residues. Trimming took off 4 bases at V and 3 bases at J, with 12 bases between the two ends. CDR3 loop: CSVVPLGDYGYTF. As DNA, the CDR3 is TGCAGCGTTGTACCTCTAGGGGACTATGGCTACACCTTC.

This clonotype occurred a few times. The J gene is TRBJ2-5, the V gene TRBV24-1; TRBD1 aligns across 7 bases. Germline assignment: CDR1 KGHDR and CDR2 SFDVKD. V lost 2 bases, J lost 5 bases, and 7 bases stayed unmatched. The CDR3 is 15 residues long. The CDR3 region has the DNA TGTGCCACCAGTGATTCTAGGGGGCCAGGGGAGACCCAGTACTTC. It specifies CATSDSRGPGETQYF.

J is TRBJ1-5 and V is TRBV20-1; a possible D gene is TRBD1 (5 bases). This CDR3 spans 14 amino acids. CDR1 is DFQATT, CDR2 SNEGSKA, per germline (reference sequence). Trimming shortened V by 5 bases and J by 3 bases, and 14 bases separated the two germline ends. The chain's CDR3 is CSASPTGYNQPQHF. Written as DNA, the CDR3 is TGCAGTGCTTCCCCTACAGGCTACAATCAGCCCCAGCATTTT.

The genes are TRBV18 and TRBJ2-3; D is possibly TRBD2 (5 bases). CDR1 and CDR2 from the germline V gene are KGHSH and LQKENI. This CDR3 is built from 15 residues. Trimming took off 3 bases at V and 2 bases at J, with 12 bases between the two ends. CDR3: CASSPGSTDTDTQYF. The CDR3, as DNA: TGTGCCAGCTCACCGGGGAGTACGGACACAGATACGCAGTATTTT.